One and the same sample provided the 5 T cell receptor beta chains below, sequenced in a study of control samples from healthy donors and cancer patients. The data were produced by immunoSEQ multiplex PCR, yet TCRdb's version contains in-frame clones alone and is incomplete. The sample includes 110,000 to 150,000 clones, roughly 92% of them seen just once. Sequencing was carried out using blood. The receptors originated from a young man in good health.

This chain links TRBV3-1 (or the pseudogene TRBV3-2) with TRBJ2-1; D possibly corresponds to TRBD2 (6 bases). Germline V gene sequence: CDR1 LGHDT, CDR2 YNNKEL (reference sequence). The CDR3 has 14 residues. The V end lost 4 bases, the J end lost 5 bases, and 12 bases lay between the germline ends. CDR3: CASSLGTENNEQFF. The CDR3 nucleotides are TGTGCCAGCAGCCTTGGGACTGAAAACAATGAGCAGTTCTTC.

In its sample, this clone was seen a few times. V is TRBV28 and J is TRBJ1-1, with D perhaps TRBD1 (6 bases). This CDR3 contains 16 residues. Trimming took off 5 bases at V and 5 bases at J, with 21 bases between the two ends. Germline CDR1 and CDR2: MDHEN and SYDVKM. CDR3 sequence: CASSPVAGVSLTEAFF. The CDR3 nucleotides read TGTGCCAGCAGTCCCGTAGCAGGGGTTTCTTTGACTGAAGCTTTCTTT.

J is TRBJ1-2 and V is TRBV5-4, with a tentative D call TRBD1 (6 bases). V was trimmed by 1 base and J by 4 bases, leaving 11 bases between them. The CDR3 runs to 14 residues. Looked up from germline, CDR1 is SGHNT and CDR2 is YYREEE (reference sequence). DNA of the CDR3: TGTGCCAGCAGCTTGTCAGGGGTTGGCTATGGCTACACCTTC. Its translation: CASSLSGVGYGYTF.

The chain couples TRBV7-9 to TRBJ2-2; D not resolved. Germline CDR1 and CDR2: SEHNR and FQNEAQ (reference sequence). The CDR3 spans 15 residues. Between the trimmed V and J ends, which lost 0 bases and 0 bases, there was a span of 5 bases. CDR3 in DNA: TGTGCCAGCAGCTTAGCCACAACGAACACCGGGGAGCTGTTTTTT. Its translation is CASSLATTNTGELFF.

This chain uses TRBV28 with TRBJ1-1, with 7 positions matching TRBD1. With V trimmed by 6 bases and J by 6 bases, 4 bases remained unmatched. Germline V gene sequence: CDR1 MDHEN, CDR2 SYDVKM. The CDR3 has 12 residues. The CDR3 DNA is TGTGCCAGCAGCCCCCAGGGGGCTGAAGCTTTCTTT. It is translated as CASSPQGAEAFF.